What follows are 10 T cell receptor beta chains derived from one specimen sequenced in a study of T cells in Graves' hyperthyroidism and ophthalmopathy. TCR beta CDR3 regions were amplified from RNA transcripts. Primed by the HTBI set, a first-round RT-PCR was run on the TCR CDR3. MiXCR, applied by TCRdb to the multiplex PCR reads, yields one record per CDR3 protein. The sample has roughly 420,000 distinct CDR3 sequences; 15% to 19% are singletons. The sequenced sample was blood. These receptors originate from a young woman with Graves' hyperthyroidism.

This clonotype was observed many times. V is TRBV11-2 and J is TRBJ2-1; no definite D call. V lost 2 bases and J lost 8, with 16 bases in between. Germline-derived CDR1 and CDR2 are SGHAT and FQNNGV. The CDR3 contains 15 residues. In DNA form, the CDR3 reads TGTGCCAGCAGCTTAAAGGAACCTACCAGGCATGAGCAGTTCTTC. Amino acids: CASSLKEPTRHEQFF.

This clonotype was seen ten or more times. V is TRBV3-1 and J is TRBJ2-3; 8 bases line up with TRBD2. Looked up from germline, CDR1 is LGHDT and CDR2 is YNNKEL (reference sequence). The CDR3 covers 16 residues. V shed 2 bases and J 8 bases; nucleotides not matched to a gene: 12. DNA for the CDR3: TGTGCCAGCAGCCAAATGGGACTAGGAAATTTGGCTACGCAGTATTTT. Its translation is CASSQMGLGNLATQYF.

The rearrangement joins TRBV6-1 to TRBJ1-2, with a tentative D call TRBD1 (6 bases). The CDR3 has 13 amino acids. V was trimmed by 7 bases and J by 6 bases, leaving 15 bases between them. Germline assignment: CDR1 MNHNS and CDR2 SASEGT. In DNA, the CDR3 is TGTGCCAGCAATCCCACAGGGAAACATGGCTACACCTTC. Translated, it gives CASNPTGKHGYTF.

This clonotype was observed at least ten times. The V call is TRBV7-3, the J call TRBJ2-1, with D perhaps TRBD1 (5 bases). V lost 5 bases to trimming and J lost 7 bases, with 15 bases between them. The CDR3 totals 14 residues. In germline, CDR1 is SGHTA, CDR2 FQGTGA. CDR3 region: CASSPTVSRNEQFF. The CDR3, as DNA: TGTGCCAGCAGCCCGACAGTGAGTAGGAATGAGCAGTTCTTC. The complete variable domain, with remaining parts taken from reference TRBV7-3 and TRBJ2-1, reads GAGVSQTPSNKVTEKGKYVELRCDPISGHTALYWYRQSLGQGPEFLIYFQGTGAADDSGLPNDRFFAVRPEGSVSTLKIQRTERGDSAVYLCASSPTVSRNEQFFGPGTRLTVL.

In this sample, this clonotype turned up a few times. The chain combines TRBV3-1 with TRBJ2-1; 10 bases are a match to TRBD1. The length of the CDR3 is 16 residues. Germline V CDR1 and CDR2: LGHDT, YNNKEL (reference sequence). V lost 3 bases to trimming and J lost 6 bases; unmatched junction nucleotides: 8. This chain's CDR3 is CASSQLGTGDFNEQFF. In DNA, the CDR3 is TGTGCCAGCAGCCAGTTGGGGACAGGGGATTTCAATGAGCAGTTCTTC.

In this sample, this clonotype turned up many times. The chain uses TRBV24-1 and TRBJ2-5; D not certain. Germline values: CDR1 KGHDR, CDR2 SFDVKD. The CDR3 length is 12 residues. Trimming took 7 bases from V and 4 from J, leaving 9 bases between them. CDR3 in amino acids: CATSWVSETQYF. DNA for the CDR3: TGTGCCACCAGCTGGGTGTCAGAGACCCAGTACTTC.

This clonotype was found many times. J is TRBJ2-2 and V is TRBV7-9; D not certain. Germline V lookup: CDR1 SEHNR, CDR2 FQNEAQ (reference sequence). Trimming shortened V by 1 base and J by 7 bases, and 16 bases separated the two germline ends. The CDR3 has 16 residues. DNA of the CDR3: TGTGCCAGCAGCTTAGTCCAGGCCCTTCCGGGCGGGGAGCTGTTTTTT. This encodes CASSLVQALPGGELFF. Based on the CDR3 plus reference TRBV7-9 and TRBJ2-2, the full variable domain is DTGVSQNPRHKITKRGQNVTFRCDPISEHNRLYWYRQTLGQGPEFLTYFQNEAQLEKSRLLSDRFSAERPKGSFSTLEIQRTEQGDSAMYLCASSLVQALPGGELFFGEGSRLTVL.

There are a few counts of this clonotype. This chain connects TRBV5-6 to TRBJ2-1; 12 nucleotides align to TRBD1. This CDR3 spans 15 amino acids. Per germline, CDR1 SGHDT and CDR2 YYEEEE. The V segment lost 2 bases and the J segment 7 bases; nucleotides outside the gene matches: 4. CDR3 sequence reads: CASSFGTGGRNEQFF. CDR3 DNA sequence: TGTGCCAGCAGCTTTGGGACAGGGGGCCGGAATGAGCAGTTCTTC.

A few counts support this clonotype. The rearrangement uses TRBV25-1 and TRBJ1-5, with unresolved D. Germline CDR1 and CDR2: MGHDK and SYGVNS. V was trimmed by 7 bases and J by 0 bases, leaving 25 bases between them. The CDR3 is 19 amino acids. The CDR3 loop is CASTRRRGFPHSSNQPQHF. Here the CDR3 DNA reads TGTGCCAGCACCCGGAGGCGGGGTTTTCCTCACAGTAGCAATCAGCCCCAGCATTTT.

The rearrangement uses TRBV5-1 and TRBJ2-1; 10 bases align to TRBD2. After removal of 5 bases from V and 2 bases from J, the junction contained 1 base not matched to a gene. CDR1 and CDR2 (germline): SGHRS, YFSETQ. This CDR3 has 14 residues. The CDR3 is CASRLAGAYNEQFF. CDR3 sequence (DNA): TGCGCCAGCAGGCTAGCGGGGGCCTACAATGAGCAGTTCTTC.